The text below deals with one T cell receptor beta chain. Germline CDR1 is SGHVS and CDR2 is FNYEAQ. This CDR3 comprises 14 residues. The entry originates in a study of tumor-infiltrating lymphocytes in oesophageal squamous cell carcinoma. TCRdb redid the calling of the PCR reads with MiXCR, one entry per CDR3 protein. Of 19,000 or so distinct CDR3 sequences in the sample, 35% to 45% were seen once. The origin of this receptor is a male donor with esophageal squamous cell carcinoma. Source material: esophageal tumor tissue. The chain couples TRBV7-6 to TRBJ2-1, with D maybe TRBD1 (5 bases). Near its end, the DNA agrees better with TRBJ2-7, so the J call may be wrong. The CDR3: CASSLEGKGFQQYF. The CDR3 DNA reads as TGTGCCAGCAGCTTAGAGGGGAAGGGGTTTCAGCAGTACTTC.